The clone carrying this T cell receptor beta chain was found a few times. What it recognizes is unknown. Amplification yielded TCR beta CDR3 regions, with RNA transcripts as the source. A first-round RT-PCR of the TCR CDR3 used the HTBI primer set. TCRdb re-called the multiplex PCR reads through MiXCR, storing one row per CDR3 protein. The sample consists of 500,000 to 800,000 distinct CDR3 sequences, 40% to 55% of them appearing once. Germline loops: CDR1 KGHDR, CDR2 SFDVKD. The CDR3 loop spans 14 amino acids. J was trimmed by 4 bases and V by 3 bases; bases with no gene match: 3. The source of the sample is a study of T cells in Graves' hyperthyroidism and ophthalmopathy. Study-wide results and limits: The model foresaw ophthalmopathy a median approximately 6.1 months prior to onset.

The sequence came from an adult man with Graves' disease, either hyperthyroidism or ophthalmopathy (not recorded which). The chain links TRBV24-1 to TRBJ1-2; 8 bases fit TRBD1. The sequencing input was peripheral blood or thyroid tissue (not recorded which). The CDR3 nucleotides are TGTGCCACCAGTGATGCCGGGACAGGCTATGGCTACACCTTC. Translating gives CATSDAGTGYGYTF.